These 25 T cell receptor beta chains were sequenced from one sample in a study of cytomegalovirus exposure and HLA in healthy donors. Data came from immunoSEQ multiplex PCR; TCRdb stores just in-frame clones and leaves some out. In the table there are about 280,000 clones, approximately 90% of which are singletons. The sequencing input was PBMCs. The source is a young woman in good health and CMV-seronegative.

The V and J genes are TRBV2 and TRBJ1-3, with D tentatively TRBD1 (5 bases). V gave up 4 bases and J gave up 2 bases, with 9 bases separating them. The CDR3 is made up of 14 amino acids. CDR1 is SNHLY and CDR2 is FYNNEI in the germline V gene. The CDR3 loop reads CASSATVTGNTIYF. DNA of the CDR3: TGTGCCAGCAGTGCGACAGTGACTGGAAACACCATATATTTT.

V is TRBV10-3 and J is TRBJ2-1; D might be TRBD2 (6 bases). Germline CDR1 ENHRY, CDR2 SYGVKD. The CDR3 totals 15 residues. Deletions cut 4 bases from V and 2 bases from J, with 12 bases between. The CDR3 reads CAISGVGGPYNEQFF. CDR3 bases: TGTGCCATCAGTGGGGTGGGGGGACCCTACAATGAGCAGTTCTTC.

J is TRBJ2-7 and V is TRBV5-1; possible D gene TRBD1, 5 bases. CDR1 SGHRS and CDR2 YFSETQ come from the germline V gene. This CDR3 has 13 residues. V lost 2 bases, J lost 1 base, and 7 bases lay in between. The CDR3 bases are TGCGCCAGCAGCTTCGACAGATCCTACGAGCAGTACTTC. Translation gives CASSFDRSYEQYF. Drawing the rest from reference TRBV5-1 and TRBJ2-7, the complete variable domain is KAGVTQTPRYLIKTRGQQVTLSCSPISGHRSVSWYQQTPGQGLQFLFEYFSETQRNKGNFPGRFSGRQFSNSRSEMNVSTLELGDSALYLCASSFDRSYEQYFGPGTRLTVT.

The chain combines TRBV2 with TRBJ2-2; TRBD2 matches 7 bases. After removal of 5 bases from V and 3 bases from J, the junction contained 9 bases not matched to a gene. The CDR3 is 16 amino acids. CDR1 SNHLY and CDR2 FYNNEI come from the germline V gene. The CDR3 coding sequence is TGTGCCAGCAGTTCACCCGCGGGAGTTCACACCGGGGAGCTGTTTTTT. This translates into CASSSPAGVHTGELFF.

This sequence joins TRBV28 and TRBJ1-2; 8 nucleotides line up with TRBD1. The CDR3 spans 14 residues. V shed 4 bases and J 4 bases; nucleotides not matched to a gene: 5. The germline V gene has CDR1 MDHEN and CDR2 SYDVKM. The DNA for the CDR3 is TGTGCCAGCAGTTCAGGGGGCGCGGGCTATGGCTACACCTTC. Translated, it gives CASSSGGAGYGYTF.

The CDR3 protein is CATGGVAGGSDTQYF. The CDR3 bases are TGTGCCACCGGAGGGGTAGCGGGAGGCTCAGATACGCAGTATTTT. The rearrangement uses TRBV10-3 and TRBJ2-3; 10 bases map to TRBD2. Germline assignment: CDR1 ENHRY and CDR2 SYGVKD. The CDR3 is 15 residues long. V lost 10 bases, J lost 4 bases, and 11 bases stayed unmatched.

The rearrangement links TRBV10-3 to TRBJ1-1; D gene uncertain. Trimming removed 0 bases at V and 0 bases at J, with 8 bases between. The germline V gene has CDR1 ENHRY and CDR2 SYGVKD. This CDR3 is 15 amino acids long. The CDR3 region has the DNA TGTGCCATCAGTGAGTCAGGAGGGATGAACACTGAAGCTTTCTTT. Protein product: CAISESGGMNTEAFF.

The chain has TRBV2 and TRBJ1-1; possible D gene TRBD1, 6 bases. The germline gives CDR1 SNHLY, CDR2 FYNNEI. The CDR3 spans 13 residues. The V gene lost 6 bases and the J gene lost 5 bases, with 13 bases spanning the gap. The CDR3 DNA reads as TGTGCCAGCAGCCTCCTACAGGGAACTGAAGCTTTCTTT. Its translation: CASSLLQGTEAFF.

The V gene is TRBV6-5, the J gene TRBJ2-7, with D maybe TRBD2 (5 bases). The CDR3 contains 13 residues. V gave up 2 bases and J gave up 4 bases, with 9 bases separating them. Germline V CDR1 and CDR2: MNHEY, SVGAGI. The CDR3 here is CASSYNPGYEQYF. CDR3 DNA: TGTGCCAGCAGTTACAATCCGGGGTACGAGCAGTACTTC.

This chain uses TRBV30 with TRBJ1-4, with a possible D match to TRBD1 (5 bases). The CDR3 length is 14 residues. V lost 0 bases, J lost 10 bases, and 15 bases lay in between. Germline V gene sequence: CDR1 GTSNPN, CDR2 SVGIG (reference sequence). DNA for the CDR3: TGTGCCTGGAGTGTATCCAGGGCTCGAGGAAAACTGTTTTTT. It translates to CAWSVSRARGKLFF.

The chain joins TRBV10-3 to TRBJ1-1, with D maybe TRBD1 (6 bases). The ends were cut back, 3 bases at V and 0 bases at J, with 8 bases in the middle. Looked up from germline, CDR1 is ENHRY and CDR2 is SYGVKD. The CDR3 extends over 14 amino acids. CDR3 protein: CAISDRGLNTEAFF. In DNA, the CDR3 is TGTGCCATCAGTGACAGGGGCCTGAACACTGAAGCTTTCTTT.

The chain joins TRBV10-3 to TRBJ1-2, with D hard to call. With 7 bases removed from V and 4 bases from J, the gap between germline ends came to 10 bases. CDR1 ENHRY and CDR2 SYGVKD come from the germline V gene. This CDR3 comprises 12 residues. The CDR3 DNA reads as TGTGCCATCAACTCCCGAATCTATGGCTACACCTTC. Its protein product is CAINSRIYGYTF.

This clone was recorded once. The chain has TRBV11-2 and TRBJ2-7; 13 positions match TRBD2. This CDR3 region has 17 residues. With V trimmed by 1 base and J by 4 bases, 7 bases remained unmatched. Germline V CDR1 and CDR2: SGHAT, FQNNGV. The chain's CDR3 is CASSLASGLAGAYEQYF. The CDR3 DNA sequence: TGTGCCAGCAGCTTAGCAAGTGGACTAGCGGGAGCTTACGAGCAGTACTTC.

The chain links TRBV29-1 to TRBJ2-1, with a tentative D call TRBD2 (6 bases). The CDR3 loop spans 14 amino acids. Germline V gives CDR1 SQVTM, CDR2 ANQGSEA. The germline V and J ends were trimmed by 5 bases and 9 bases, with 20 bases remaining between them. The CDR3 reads CSVLTGLPTIEQFF. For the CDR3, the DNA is TGCAGCGTTCTCACGGGACTCCCAACGATTGAGCAGTTCTTC.

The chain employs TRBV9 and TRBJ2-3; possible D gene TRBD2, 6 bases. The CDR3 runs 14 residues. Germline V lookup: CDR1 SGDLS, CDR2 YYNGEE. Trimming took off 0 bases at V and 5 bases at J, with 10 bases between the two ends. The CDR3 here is CASSVGDSGDTQYF. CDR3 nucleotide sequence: TGTGCCAGCAGCGTAGGGGATAGCGGAGATACGCAGTATTTT.

The CDR3 sequence is CASSSRAGQGNSGYTF. CDR3 in DNA: TGTGCCAGCAGTTCCAGAGCGGGACAGGGAAACTCGGGCTACACCTTC. V gene TRBV27 combines with J gene TRBJ1-2, with 9 bases matching TRBD1. This CDR3 is built from 16 residues. J gave up 8 bases and V 4 bases, and 14 bases lay outside the gene matches. The germline V gene encodes CDR1 MNHEY and CDR2 SMNVEV (reference sequence).

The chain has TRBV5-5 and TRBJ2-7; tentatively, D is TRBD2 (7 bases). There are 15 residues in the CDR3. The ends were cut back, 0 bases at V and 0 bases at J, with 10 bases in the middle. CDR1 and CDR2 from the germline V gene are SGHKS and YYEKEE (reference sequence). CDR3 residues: CASSLVGGASYEQYF. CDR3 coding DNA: TGTGCCAGCAGCTTGGTAGGGGGGGCCTCCTACGAGCAGTACTTC.

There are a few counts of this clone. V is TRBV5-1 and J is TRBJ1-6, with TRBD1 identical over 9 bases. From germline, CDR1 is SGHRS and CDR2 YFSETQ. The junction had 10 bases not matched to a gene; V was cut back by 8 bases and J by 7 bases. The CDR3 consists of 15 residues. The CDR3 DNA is TGCGCCAGTCGGGATGGGACAGGGCTAAATTCACCCCTCCACTTT. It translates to CASRDGTGLNSPLHF.

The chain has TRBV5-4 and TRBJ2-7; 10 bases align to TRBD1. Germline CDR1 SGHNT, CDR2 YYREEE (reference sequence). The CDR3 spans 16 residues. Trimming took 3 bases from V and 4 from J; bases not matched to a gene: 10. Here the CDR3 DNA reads TGTGCCAGCAGCTCGGGACAGGGGCGATTTCCTTACGAGCAGTACTTC. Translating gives CASSSGQGRFPYEQYF.

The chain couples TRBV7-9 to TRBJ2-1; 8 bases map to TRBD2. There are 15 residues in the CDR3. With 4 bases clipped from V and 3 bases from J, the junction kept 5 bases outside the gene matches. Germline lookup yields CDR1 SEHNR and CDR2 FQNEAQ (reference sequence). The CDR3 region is CASSSTSGYYNEQFF. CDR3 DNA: TGTGCCAGCAGCTCCACTAGCGGTTACTACAATGAGCAGTTCTTC.

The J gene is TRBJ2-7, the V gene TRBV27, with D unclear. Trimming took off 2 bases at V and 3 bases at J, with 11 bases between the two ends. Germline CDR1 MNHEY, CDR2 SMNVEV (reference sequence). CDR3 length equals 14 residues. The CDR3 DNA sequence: TGTGCCAGCAGTTTACGTCCCCCCCTCTACGAGCAGTACTTC. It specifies CASSLRPPLYEQYF.

CDR3 bases: TGTGCCAGCAGCTTGGAGCTAGCGGTCATGGGAGAGCAGTACTTC. Translating gives CASSLELAVMGEQYF. The rearrangement joins TRBV5-6 to TRBJ2-7; 7 bases fit TRBD2. Germline V gene data show CDR1 as SGHDT and CDR2 as YYEEEE. The CDR3 is 15 residues long. V lost 0 bases to trimming and J lost 7 bases; unmatched junction nucleotides: 10.

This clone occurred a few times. This CDR3 reads CAISPGGDQETQYF. CDR3 coding DNA: TGTGCCATCAGCCCTGGGGGGGACCAAGAGACCCAGTACTTC. The rearrangement links TRBV10-3 to TRBJ2-5; 7 nucleotides align to TRBD2. Losses at the gene ends were 6 bases for V and 0 bases for J; bases not matched to a gene: 4. The CDR3 is 14 residues long. Germline V gene data show CDR1 as ENHRY and CDR2 as SYGVKD.

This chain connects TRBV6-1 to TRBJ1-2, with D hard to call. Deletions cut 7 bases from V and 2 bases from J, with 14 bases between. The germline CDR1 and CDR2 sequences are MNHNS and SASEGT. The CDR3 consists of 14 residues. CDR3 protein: CASKRGGSNYGYTF. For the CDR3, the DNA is TGTGCCAGCAAACGAGGTGGCTCAAACTATGGCTACACCTTC.

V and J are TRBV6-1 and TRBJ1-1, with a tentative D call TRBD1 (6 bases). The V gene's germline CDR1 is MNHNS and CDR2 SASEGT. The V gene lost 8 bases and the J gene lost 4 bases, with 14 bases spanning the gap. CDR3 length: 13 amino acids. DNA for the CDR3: TGTGCCAGCTCTGAGGGGGTTGGCACTGAAGCTTTCTTT. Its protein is CASSEGVGTEAFF.